Listed below are T cell receptor beta chains from one sample, sequenced in a study of CD8 T cells in ankylosing spondylitis. TCRdb re-called the 5' RACE reads through MiXCR, storing one row per CDR3 protein. The sample lists 240,000 or so distinct CDR3 sequences, approximately 9% occurring once. Sequenced: blood, either unsorted or a sorted T cell fraction (not recorded which). The source of these receptors is a male donor with ankylosing spondylitis or in good health (not recorded which). The CDR3 runs from the conserved cysteine through the conserved F or W. Fields, in order: J gene, V gene, CDR3 protein.

>TRBJ2-7|TRBV18
CASSPRSDEQYF
>TRBJ1-1|TRBV29-1
CSVDLRGDTEAFF
>TRBJ2-6|TRBV20-1
CSASSLALGANVLTF
>TRBJ1-1|TRBV20-1
CSARGGVNTEAFF
>TRBJ2-1|TRBV7-7
CASSLTGDNEQFF
>TRBJ1-6|TRBV6-4
CASRSQNSPLHF
>TRBJ2-7|TRBV6-6
CATGLAGGTRSYF
>TRBJ2-3|TRBV20-1
CSAPRPGEGTDTQYF
>TRBJ2-2|TRBV5-1
CASRSTGNTGELFF
>TRBJ2-3|TRBV20-1
CSAMDARMTDTQYF
>TRBJ1-1|TRBV18
CASSEQGAEAFF
>TRBJ2-7|TRBV11-2
CASSLPPGTGVLPISYEQYF
>TRBJ1-3|TRBV7-8
CASSSYLGQGARGNTIYF
>TRBJ1-4|TRBV12-3/TRBV12-4
CASSLGMANEKLFF
>TRBJ2-7|TRBV20-1
CSARGQASSYEQYF
>TRBJ2-5|TRBV5-1
CASSLAVGPVQETQYF
>TRBJ2-1|TRBV12-3/TRBV12-4
CASRPSLGGEQFF
>TRBJ2-7|TRBV6-6
CASSYADRAGEQYF
>TRBJ2-7|TRBV7-8
CASSLVGLAGTTAYEQYF
>TRBJ2-1|TRBV7-9
CASSLVAGEQFF
>TRBJ2-1|TRBV12-3/TRBV12-4
CASRIRTGSLGNEQFF
>TRBJ2-3|TRBV20-1
CSARVSDWGTDTQYF
>TRBJ2-7|TRBV7-9
CASSYWYF
>TRBJ2-3|TRBV11-1
CASSFPLSGRGNTDTQYF
>TRBJ2-1|TRBV20-1
CSARVLAGGSYNEQFF
>TRBJ2-2|TRBV5-1
CASSLGRGNTGELFF
>TRBJ2-6|TRBV7-9
CASSPPDSSGANVLTF
>TRBJ1-6|TRBV20-1
CSAFALRALHF
>TRBJ2-1|TRBV7-7
CASSPTGGERNEQFF
>TRBJ1-1|TRBV3-1
CASSLGTASRDTEAFF
>TRBJ2-1|TRBV6-5
CASSHSTSGSSYNEQFF
>TRBJ1-5|TRBV27
CASSLRLLFSNQPQHF
>TRBJ1-1|TRBV10-3
CAISSTGGEAFF
>TRBJ2-1|TRBV5-1
CASSLVPGSNNEQFF
>TRBJ2-1|TRBV4-3
CASSQTTGYNEQFF
>TRBJ2-5|TRBV5-6
CASSLPDSEETQYF